These 22 T cell receptor beta chains share one sample of origin, sequenced in a study of blood T cell repertoires in COVID-19. Sequencing used immunoSEQ multiplex PCR; TCRdb keeps in-frame clones, though not all of them. The data show 110,000 or so clones, around 90% seen once. The sequenced sample was peripheral blood. Source of these receptors: a woman aged 45-65 years with acute or convalescent COVID-19.

The rearrangement uses TRBV28 and TRBJ2-5, with unresolved D. Trimming took 3 bases from V and 5 from J, leaving 10 bases between them. CDR1 and CDR2 from the germline V gene are MDHEN and SYDVKM. This CDR3 is 13 amino acids long. The CDR3 sequence is CASSLRERETQYF. CDR3 in DNA: TGTGCCAGCAGTTTGAGAGAGAGGGAGACCCAGTACTTC.

V is TRBV5-8 and J is TRBJ1-5, with D possibly being TRBD1 (6 bases). With 0 bases removed from V and 5 bases from J, the gap between germline ends came to 9 bases. This CDR3 spans 14 amino acids. Germline CDR1 reads SGHTS; CDR2 reads YDEGEE. CDR3 coding DNA: TGTGCCAGCAGCTTGGGGCGGGGGCATCAGCCCCAGCATTTT. Its protein is CASSLGRGHQPQHF.

The chain joins TRBV28 to TRBJ1-1; 8 bases are a match to TRBD1. Germline loops: CDR1 MDHEN, CDR2 SYDVKM. The CDR3 length is 14 residues. V shed 5 bases and J 7 bases; nucleotides not matched to a gene: 9. The CDR3 DNA reads TGTGCCAGCAGTGTACCCGGGACAGGTTTTGAAGCTTTCTTT. Protein: CASSVPGTGFEAFF.

The rearrangement joins TRBV9 to TRBJ2-1, with 7 bases lining up with TRBD1. Trimming removed 4 bases from V and 5 bases from J; junction bases left unmatched: 15. This CDR3 is 17 amino acids long. The germline gives CDR1 SGDLS, CDR2 YYNGEE. In nucleotides, the CDR3 is TGTGCCAGCAGCAGAAAACTACAGGGGCTTCTGGACAATGAGCAGTTCTTC. Translating it yields CASSRKLQGLLDNEQFF.

The chain employs TRBV6-2 or TRBV6-3 and TRBJ2-7; D gene uncertain. The CDR3 sequence is 13 residues long. V lost 3 bases to trimming and J lost 2 bases, with 8 bases between them. Per the germline V gene, CDR1 is MNHEY and CDR2 is SVGEGT. CDR3 protein: CASSYKRTYEQYF. In nucleotides, the CDR3 is TGTGCCAGCAGTTATAAGCGAACCTACGAGCAGTACTTC.

The gene calls are TRBV28 and TRBJ1-1; no clear D. CDR3 size: 12 residues. Per germline, CDR1 MDHEN and CDR2 SYDVKM. V lost 3 bases and J 6 bases, leaving 8 bases between the germline ends. CDR3 loop: CASSLSGAEAFF. The CDR3 DNA follows: TGTGCCAGCAGTTTGTCAGGCGCTGAAGCTTTCTTT.

The chain employs TRBV7-9 and TRBJ2-5, with a possible D match to TRBD2 (6 bases). CDR1 and CDR2 from the germline V gene are SEHNR and FQNEAQ (reference sequence). The CDR3 extends over 14 amino acids. V was pared by 3 bases and J by 5 bases, with 13 bases between. DNA of the CDR3: TGTGCCAGCAGCTTGAGTTTAGGGAGGGAGACCCAGTACTTC. Protein product: CASSLSLGRETQYF.

This clone was observed once. CDR3 loop: CASSETGLRGYTF. As DNA, the CDR3 is TGTGCCAGCAGTGAAACAGGGTTACGGGGCTACACCTTC. This chain uses TRBV6-1 with TRBJ1-2, with D possibly being TRBD1 (6 bases). The V end was cut by 2 bases, the J end by 8 bases, with 12 bases between. Germline CDR1 and CDR2: MNHNS and SASEGT. CDR3 size: 13 residues.

This chain connects TRBV6-2 or TRBV6-3 to TRBJ2-7; 11 nucleotides match TRBD1. The CDR3 is 13 amino acids. V shed 4 bases and J 12 bases; nucleotides not matched to a gene: 8. Germline CDR1 is MNHEY and CDR2 is SVGEGT. In nucleotides, the CDR3 is TGTGCCAGCAGTTGGGACAGGGGGTTTGATCCGTACTTC. Its protein is CASSWDRGFDPYF.

This chain's CDR3 is CASSQVAEEYNEQFF. Written as DNA, the CDR3 is TGCGCCAGCAGCCAAGTAGCGGAGGAGTACAATGAGCAGTTCTTC. The gene calls are TRBV4-1 and TRBJ2-1, with a tentative D call TRBD2 (6 bases). Trimming shortened V by 1 base and J by 4 bases, and 11 bases separated the two germline ends. CDR1 is MGHRA and CDR2 is YSYEKL in the germline V gene. The CDR3 totals 15 residues.

The rearrangement links TRBV28 to TRBJ1-1, with 10 bases matching TRBD1. V shed 6 bases and J 6 bases; nucleotides not matched to a gene: 10. CDR1 is MDHEN, CDR2 SYDVKM, per germline. The CDR3 spans 15 residues. The CDR3 coding sequence is TGTGCCAGCAGCCGGGACAGGGGCCCCCCGGCTGAAGCTTTCTTT. Amino acid sequence: CASSRDRGPPAEAFF. Filled out from reference TRBV28 and TRBJ1-1, the complete variable domain reads DVKVTQSSRYLVKRTGEKVFLECVQDMDHENMFWYRQDPGLGLRLIYFSYDVKMKEKGDIPEGYSVSREKKERFSLILESASTNQTSMYLCASSRDRGPPAEAFFGQGTRLTVV.

This clone was counted once. The chain couples TRBV7-9 to TRBJ1-2; D unclear. This CDR3 contains 13 residues. Germline V gene lookup returns CDR1 SEHNR and CDR2 FQNEAQ (reference sequence). The ends were cut back, 3 bases at V and 3 bases at J, with 8 bases in the middle. The CDR3 region is CASSFGPDYGYTF. In nucleotides, the CDR3 is TGTGCCAGCAGCTTTGGGCCCGACTATGGCTACACCTTC. Complete variable domain (other parts from reference TRBV7-9 and TRBJ1-2): DTGVSQNPRHKITKRGQNVTFRCDPISEHNRLYWYRQTLGQGPEFLTYFQNEAQLEKSRLLSDRFSAERPKGSFSTLEIQRTEQGDSAMYLCASSFGPDYGYTFGSGTRLTVV.

The chain recombines TRBV7-8 with TRBJ1-2; D remains unclear. CDR3 size: 12 residues. Looked up from germline, CDR1 is SGHVS and CDR2 is FQNEAQ. V was shortened by 1 base and J by 6 bases, with 6 bases between the two germline ends. CDR3 sequence (DNA): TGTGCCAGCAGCTTAGTTCAGGATGGCTACACCTTC. This codes for CASSLVQDGYTF. The whole variable domain, remainder taken from reference TRBV7-8 and TRBJ1-2, is GAGVSQSPRYKVAKRGQDVALRCDPISGHVSLFWYQQALGQGPEFLTYFQNEAQLDKSGLPSDRFFAERPEGSVSTLKIQRTQQEDSAVYLCASSLVQDGYTFGSGTRLTVV.

The CDR3 coding sequence is TGTGCCAGCAGTTCCGCGGGTACCTTGGGCGAGCAGTACTTC. The encoded protein is CASSSAGTLGEQYF. This chain links TRBV7-8 with TRBJ2-7, with D perhaps matching TRBD2 (5 bases). Per the germline V gene, CDR1 is SGHVS and CDR2 is FQNEAQ. The CDR3 contains 14 residues. V gave up 6 bases and J gave up 6 bases, with 18 bases separating them. The whole variable domain, filled in from reference TRBV7-8 and TRBJ2-7, reads GAGVSQSPRYKVAKRGQDVALRCDPISGHVSLFWYQQALGQGPEFLTYFQNEAQLDKSGLPSDRFFAERPEGSVSTLKIQRTQQEDSAVYLCASSSAGTLGEQYFGPGTRLTVT.

The chain uses TRBV20-1 and TRBJ1-1; no firm D call. There are 13 residues in the CDR3. CDR1 is DFQATT and CDR2 is SNEGSKA in the germline V gene (reference sequence). With 3 bases removed from V and 6 bases from J, the gap between germline ends came to 14 bases. For the CDR3, the DNA is TGCAGTGCTAGTGCCCAGAGGAAGGCTGAAGCTTTCTTT. Its translation is CSASAQRKAEAFF.

This chain uses TRBV3-1 (or the pseudogene TRBV3-2) with TRBJ2-1; TRBD2 matches at 8 bases. Per germline, CDR1 LGHDT and CDR2 YNNKEL (reference sequence). V lost 2 bases, J lost 3 bases, and 3 bases stayed unmatched. This CDR3 is 15 amino acids long. CDR3 region: CASSQMAGGYNEQFF. CDR3 in DNA: TGTGCCAGCAGCCAAATGGCGGGGGGCTACAATGAGCAGTTCTTC.

The V call is TRBV6-5, the J call TRBJ1-5; D is perhaps TRBD1 (5 bases). Trimming stripped 4 bases from V and 1 base from J, with 11 bases between. Germline CDR1 reads MNHEY; CDR2 reads SVGAGI. The CDR3 length is 15 residues. The CDR3 nucleotides read TGTGCCAGCAGTTCCGCGGGGCACAGCAATCAGCCCCAGCATTTT. This gives the protein CASSSAGHSNQPQHF.

This sequence joins TRBV11-2 and TRBJ2-3; unclear D gene. Germline CDR1 and CDR2: SGHAT and FQNNGV. The CDR3 is 16 amino acids. V was trimmed by 2 bases and J by 2 bases, leaving 14 bases between them. The CDR3 nucleotides are TGTGCCAGCAGCTTACGAGGCGGAGCACCCACAGATACGCAGTATTTT. Its translation is CASSLRGGAPTDTQYF. The full variable domain, rest sourced from reference TRBV11-2 and TRBJ2-3, is EAGVAQSPRYKIIEKRQSVAFWCNPISGHATLYWYQQILGQGPKLLIQFQNNGVVDDSQLPKDRFSAERLKGVDSTLKIQPAKLEDSAVYLCASSLRGGAPTDTQYFGPGTRLTVL.

V and J are TRBV5-1 and TRBJ2-3, with 7 bases aligning to TRBD2. Germline V gives CDR1 SGHRS, CDR2 YFSETQ. The junction had 14 bases not matched to a gene; V was cut back by 2 bases and J by 2 bases. This CDR3 contains 18 residues. The CDR3 coding sequence is TGCGCCAGCAGCTTCACTACCCCAAGCGGGACCCCCACAGATACGCAGTATTTT. Encoded protein: CASSFTTPSGTPTDTQYF.

The genes are TRBV4-1 and TRBJ1-4; the D gene is possibly TRBD1 (5 bases). Per germline, CDR1 MGHRA and CDR2 YSYEKL. Trimming stripped 5 bases from V and 7 bases from J, with 14 bases between. The CDR3 consists of 14 residues. The CDR3 loop is CASSTSAGGEKLFF. The CDR3 DNA reads as TGCGCCAGCAGCACATCCGCGGGGGGTGAAAAACTGTTTTTT.

This rearrangement joins TRBV10-3 to TRBJ1-1; possibly TRBD1 for D (5 bases). This CDR3 contains 14 residues. The ends were cut back, 2 bases at V and 11 bases at J, with 18 bases in the middle. Per the germline V gene, CDR1 is ENHRY and CDR2 is SYGVKD. In DNA form, the CDR3 reads TGTGCCATCAGTGAGGCGGGGGGTACTCGGGAGGCTTTCTTT. It specifies CAISEAGGTREAFF.

The chain carries TRBV6-6 and TRBJ2-1; a weak D match, TRBD2 (6 bases). Germline V gene sequence: CDR1 MNHNY, CDR2 SVGAGI (reference sequence). Trimming pared 4 bases from V and 6 bases from J, leaving 13 bases between. The CDR3 is 14 amino acids. The chain's CDR3 is CASSSGGIGNEQFF. The CDR3 region has the DNA TGTGCCAGCAGTTCTGGCGGGATAGGCAATGAGCAGTTCTTC.